The clone carrying this TCR beta chain has ten or more counts. The antigen remains unidentified. This may come from a read error, since a much larger clone is one base off. The record originates from a study of identical twins. Study-wide findings and caveats: Out-of-frame TCR alpha sharing observed in monozygotic twins exceeded model estimates.

Unique molecular identifiers were present on cDNA, and template switching added a universal primer site. TCRdb re-called the 5' RACE reads through MiXCR, storing one row per CDR3 protein. This sample has 1,800,000 or so distinct CDR3 sequences, with 25% to 35% found just once. Source material: cord blood. This TCR derives from a newborn girl in good health.

CDR3: CASSDRSYEQYF. The CDR3 nucleotides are TGTGCCAGCAGTGACAGGTCCTACGAGCAGTACTTC. The rearrangement uses TRBV2 and TRBJ2-7; no reliable D call. V was trimmed by 3 bases and J by 1 base, leaving 4 bases between them. The CDR3 covers 12 residues. Germline CDR1 is SNHLY and CDR2 is FYNNEI.